A selection of T cell receptor beta chains follows, all from one sample in a study of T cells in localized non-small cell lung cancer. Measured with immunoSEQ multiplex PCR; TCRdb has only the in-frame clones, and not every one. The sample includes about 24,000 clones, approximately 86% of them seen just once. Sequencing was performed on peripheral blood, taken before any cancer treatment. Every receptor here comes from a male donor older than 55 with stage II squamous cell lung carcinoma. The CDR3 runs from the conserved cysteine through the conserved F or W. A D gene is named only where the DNA matches it firmly.

>TRBV19|TRBD1
CASSMTGGWGTEAFF
>TRBV7-2|TRBD2
CASSIQRGGNEQFF
>TRBV7-6|TRBD1
CASSLSGTGFDEQFF
>TRBV29-1|TRBD1
CSASLGTGDNEQFF
>TRBV28|TRBD1
CASSSFATGGAYEQYF
>TRBV11-3|TRBD1
CASSPSTGAYEQYF
>TRBV5-1|TRBD2
CASSLSGRGNGYEQYF
>TRBV19|.
CASKEGMSGYTF
>TRBV7-2|TRBD1
CASSGGDRASAFF
>TRBV7-8|.
CASSLGRGNQPQHF
>TRBV4-3|.
CASSETRTAEQYF
>TRBV11-2|TRBD1
CASSQMTGFQETQYF
>TRBV5-5|.
CASSLNGVHEQFF
>TRBV6-5|.
CASESGAGELFF